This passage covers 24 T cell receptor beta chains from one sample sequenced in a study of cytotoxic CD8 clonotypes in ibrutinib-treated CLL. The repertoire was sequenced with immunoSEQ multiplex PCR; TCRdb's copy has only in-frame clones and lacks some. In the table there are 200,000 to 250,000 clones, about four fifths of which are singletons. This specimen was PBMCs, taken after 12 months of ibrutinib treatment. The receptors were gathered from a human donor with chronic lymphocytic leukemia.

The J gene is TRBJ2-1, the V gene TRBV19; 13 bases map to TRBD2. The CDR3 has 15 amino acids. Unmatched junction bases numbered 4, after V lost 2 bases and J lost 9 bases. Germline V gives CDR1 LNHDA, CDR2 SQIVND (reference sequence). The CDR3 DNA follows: TGTGCCAGTAGTATAACACTAGCGGGAGGGGGTGAGCAGTTCTTC. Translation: CASSITLAGGGEQFF.

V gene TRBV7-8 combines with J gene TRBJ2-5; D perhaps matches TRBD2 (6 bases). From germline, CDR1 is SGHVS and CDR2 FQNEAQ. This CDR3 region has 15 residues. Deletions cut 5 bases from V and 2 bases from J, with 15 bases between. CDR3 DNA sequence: TGTGCCAGCAGCCGCTTCGAGAGCGGGCAAGAGACCCAGTACTTC. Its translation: CASSRFESGQETQYF.

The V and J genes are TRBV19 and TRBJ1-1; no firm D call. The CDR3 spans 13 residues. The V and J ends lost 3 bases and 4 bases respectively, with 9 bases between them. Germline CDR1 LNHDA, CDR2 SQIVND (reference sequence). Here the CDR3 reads CASSIGISTEAFF. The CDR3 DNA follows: TGTGCCAGTAGTATTGGGATAAGCACTGAAGCTTTCTTT.

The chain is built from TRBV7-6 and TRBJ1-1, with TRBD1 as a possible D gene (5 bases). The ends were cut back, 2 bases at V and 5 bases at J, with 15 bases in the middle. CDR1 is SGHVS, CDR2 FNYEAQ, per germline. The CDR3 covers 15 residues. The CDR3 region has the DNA TGTGCCAGCAGCTTATTGGTAGGCAGGGATACTGAAGCTTTCTTT. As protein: CASSLLVGRDTEAFF.

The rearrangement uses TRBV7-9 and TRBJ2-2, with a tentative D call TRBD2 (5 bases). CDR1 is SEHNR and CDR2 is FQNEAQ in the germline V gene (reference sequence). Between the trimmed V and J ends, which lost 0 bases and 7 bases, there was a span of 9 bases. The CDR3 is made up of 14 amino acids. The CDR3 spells CASSLAGDGGELFF. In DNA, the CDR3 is TGTGCCAGCAGCTTAGCGGGAGATGGCGGGGAGCTGTTTTTT.

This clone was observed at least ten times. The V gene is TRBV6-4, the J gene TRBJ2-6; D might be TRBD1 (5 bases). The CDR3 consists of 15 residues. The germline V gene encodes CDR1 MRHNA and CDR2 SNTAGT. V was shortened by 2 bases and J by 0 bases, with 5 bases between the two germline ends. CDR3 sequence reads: CASSDGHSGANVLTF. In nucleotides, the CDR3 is TGTGCCAGCAGTGACGGACACTCTGGGGCCAACGTCCTGACTTTC.

The CDR3 DNA reads as TGTGCCAGCAGTGCAGGGGGTGGAGGCTACACCTTC. Amino acids: CASSAGGGGYTF. J is TRBJ1-2 and V is TRBV6-4; TRBD1 matches 7 bases. The CDR3 is made up of 12 amino acids. The trim removed 4 bases at V and 8 bases at J, leaving 4 bases unmatched. Germline CDR1 reads MRHNA; CDR2 reads SNTAGT.

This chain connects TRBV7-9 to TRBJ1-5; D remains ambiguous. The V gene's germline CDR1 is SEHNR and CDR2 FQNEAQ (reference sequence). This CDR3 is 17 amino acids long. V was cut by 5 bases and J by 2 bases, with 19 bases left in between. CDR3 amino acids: CASSHVSGWYGNQPQHF. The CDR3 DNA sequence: TGTGCCAGCAGCCATGTCTCCGGGTGGTATGGCAATCAGCCCCAGCATTTT.

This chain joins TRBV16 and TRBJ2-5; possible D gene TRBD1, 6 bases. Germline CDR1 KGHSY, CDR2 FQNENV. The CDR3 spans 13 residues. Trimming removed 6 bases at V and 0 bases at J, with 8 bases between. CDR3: CASSRDNQETQYF. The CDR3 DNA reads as TGTGCCAGCAGTCGGGACAACCAAGAGACCCAGTACTTC.

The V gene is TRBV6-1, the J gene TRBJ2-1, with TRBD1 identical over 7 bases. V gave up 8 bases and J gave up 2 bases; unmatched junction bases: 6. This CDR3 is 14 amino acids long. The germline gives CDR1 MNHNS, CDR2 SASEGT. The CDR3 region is CASARDRPYNEQFF. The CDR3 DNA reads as TGTGCCAGCGCTCGGGACAGACCCTACAATGAGCAGTTCTTC.

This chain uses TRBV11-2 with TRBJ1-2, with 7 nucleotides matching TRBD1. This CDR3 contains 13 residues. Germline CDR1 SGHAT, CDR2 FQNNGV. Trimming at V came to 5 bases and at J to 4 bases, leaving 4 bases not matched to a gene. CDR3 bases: TGTGCCAGCAGCCCGGACAGGTCCTATGGCTACACCTTC. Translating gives CASSPDRSYGYTF.

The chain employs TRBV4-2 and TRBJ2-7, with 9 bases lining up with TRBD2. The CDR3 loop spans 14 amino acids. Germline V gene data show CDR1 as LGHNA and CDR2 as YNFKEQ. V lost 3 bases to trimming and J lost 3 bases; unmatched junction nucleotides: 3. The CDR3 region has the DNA TGTGCCAGCAGCCAGGGACTAGCCCTCTACGAGCAGTACTTC. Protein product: CASSQGLALYEQYF.

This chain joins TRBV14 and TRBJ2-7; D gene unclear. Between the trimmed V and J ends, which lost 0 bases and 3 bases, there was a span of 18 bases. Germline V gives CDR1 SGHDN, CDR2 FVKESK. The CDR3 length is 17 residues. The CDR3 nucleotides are TGTGCCAGCAGCCAAGATTCATTCTCGCAGGCCTACTACGAGCAGTACTTC. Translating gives CASSQDSFSQAYYEQYF.

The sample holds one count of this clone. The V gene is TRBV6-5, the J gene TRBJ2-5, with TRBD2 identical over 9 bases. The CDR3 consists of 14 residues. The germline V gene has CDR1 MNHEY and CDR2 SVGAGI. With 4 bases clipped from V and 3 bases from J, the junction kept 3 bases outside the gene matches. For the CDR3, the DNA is TGTGCCAGCAGTTCTAGACTAGCGGAAGAGACCCAGTACTTC. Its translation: CASSSRLAEETQYF.

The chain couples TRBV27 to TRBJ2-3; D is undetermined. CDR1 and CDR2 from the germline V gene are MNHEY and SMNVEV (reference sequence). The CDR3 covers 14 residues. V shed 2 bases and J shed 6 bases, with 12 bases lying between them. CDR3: CASSLTWLADTQYF. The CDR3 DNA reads TGTGCCAGCAGTTTAACGTGGTTGGCTGATACGCAGTATTTT.

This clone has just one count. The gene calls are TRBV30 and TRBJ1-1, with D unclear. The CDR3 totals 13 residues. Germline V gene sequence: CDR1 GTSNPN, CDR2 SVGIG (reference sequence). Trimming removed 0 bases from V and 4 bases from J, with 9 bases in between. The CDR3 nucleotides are TGTGCCTGGAGTGTAATATCAGGCACTGAAGCTTTCTTT. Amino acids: CAWSVISGTEAFF.

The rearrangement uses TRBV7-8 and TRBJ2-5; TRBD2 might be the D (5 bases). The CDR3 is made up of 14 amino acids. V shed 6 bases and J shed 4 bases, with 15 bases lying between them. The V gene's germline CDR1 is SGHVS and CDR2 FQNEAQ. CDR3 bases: TGTGCCAGCAGAAAAAAGGGTGCGGGAGAGACCCAGTACTTC. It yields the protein CASRKKGAGETQYF.

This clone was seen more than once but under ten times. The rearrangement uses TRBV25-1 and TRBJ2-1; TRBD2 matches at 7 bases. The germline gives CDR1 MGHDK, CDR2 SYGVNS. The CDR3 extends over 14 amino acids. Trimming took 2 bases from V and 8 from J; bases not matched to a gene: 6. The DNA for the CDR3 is TGTGCCAGCAGTGAACGGGGGGTAAGGGATGAGCAGTTCTTC. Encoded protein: CASSERGVRDEQFF.

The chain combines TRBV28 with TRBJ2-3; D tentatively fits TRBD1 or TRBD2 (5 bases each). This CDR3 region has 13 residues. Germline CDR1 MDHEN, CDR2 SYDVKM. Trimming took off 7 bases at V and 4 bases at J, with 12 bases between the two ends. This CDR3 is CASKGQGADTQYF. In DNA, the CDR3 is TGTGCCAGCAAGGGCCAGGGAGCAGATACGCAGTATTTT.

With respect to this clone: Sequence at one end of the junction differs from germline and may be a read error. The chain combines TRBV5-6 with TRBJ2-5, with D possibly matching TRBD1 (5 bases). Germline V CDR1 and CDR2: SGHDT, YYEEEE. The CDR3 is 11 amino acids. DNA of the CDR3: TGTGCCAGCAGCTTTACTGGGGCTTTGGACTTC. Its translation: CASSFTGALDF.

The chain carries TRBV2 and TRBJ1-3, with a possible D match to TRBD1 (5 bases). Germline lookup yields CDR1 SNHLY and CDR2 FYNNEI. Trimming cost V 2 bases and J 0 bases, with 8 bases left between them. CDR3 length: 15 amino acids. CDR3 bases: TGTGCCAGCAGTGAATGGCAGGGCTCTGGAAACACCATATATTTT. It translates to CASSEWQGSGNTIYF.

The CDR3 nucleotides read TGTGCCAGTAGTGCCGGGGGCGCGGGAGAGACCCAGTACTTC. Protein: CASSAGGAGETQYF. This sequence joins TRBV19 and TRBJ2-5, with D perhaps assigned TRBD1 or TRBD2 (6 bases each). This CDR3 contains 14 residues. Germline CDR1 and CDR2: LNHDA and SQIVND (reference sequence). With 5 bases removed from V and 4 bases from J, the gap between germline ends came to 14 bases.

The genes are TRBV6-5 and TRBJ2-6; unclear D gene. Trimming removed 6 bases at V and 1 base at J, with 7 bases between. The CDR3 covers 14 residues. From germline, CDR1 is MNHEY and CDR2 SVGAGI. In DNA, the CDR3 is TGTGCCAGCAGGGACCGTTCTGGGGCCAACGTCCTGACTTTC. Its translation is CASRDRSGANVLTF.

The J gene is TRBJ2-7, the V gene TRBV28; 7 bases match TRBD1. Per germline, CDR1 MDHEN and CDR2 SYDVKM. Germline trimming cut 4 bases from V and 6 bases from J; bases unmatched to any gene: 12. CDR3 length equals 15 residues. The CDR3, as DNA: TGTGCCAGCAGTTACAGGGGAACCGTCGACGGCGAGCAGTACTTC. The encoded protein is CASSYRGTVDGEQYF.